One and the same sample provided the 21 T cell receptor beta chains below, sequenced in a study of cytomegalovirus exposure and HLA in healthy donors. Sequencing used immunoSEQ multiplex PCR; TCRdb keeps in-frame clones, though not all of them. The data contain roughly 300,000 clones, 87% of them singletons. The sample consisted of PBMCs. Every receptor here comes from a young woman in good health and CMV-seropositive.

The chain uses TRBV6-1 and TRBJ1-3, with D hard to call. The V gene's germline CDR1 is MNHNS and CDR2 SASEGT. This CDR3 comprises 14 residues. V gave up 4 bases and J gave up 0 bases, with 7 bases separating them. CDR3 sequence (DNA): TGTGCCAGCAGTGGAGGGAGCTCTGGAAACACCATATATTTT. Amino acids: CASSGGSSGNTIYF.

CDR3 in DNA: TGCGCCAGCAGCTTGCCGGGACCTGAAACCCTCGGTACGCAGTATTTT. Its protein is CASSLPGPETLGTQYF. This chain uses TRBV5-1 with TRBJ2-3; D is tentatively TRBD1 or TRBD2 (5 bases each). The CDR3 contains 16 residues. Germline-derived CDR1 and CDR2 are SGHRS and YFSETQ. V was clipped by 1 base and J by 8 bases, with 20 bases between them. Full variable domain (missing parts from reference TRBV5-1 and TRBJ2-3): KAGVTQTPRYLIKTRGQQVTLSCSPISGHRSVSWYQQTPGQGLQFLFEYFSETQRNKGNFPGRFSGRQFSNSRSEMNVSTLELGDSALYLCASSLPGPETLGTQYFGPGTRLTVL.

V is TRBV6-4 and J is TRBJ2-6; TRBD1 matches 9 bases. There are 18 residues in the CDR3. Germline V gene data show CDR1 as MRHNA and CDR2 as SNTAGT. V shed 2 bases and J 0 bases; nucleotides not matched to a gene: 5. CDR3 residues: CASSDLGQGGSGANVLTF. CDR3 nucleotide sequence: TGTGCCAGCAGTGACCTGGGACAGGGCGGCTCTGGGGCCAACGTCCTGACTTTC.

This sequence joins TRBV7-3 and TRBJ2-7; no firm D call. The CDR3 sequence is 16 residues long. The germline V and J ends were trimmed by 0 bases and 3 bases, with 15 bases remaining between them. Germline CDR1 reads SGHTA; CDR2 reads FQGTGA. CDR3 region: CASSLTWSQNYYEQYF. The CDR3 DNA reads TGTGCCAGCAGCTTAACGTGGAGCCAGAACTACTACGAGCAGTACTTC.

This clone was seen once. J is TRBJ2-3 and V is TRBV2; D is unclear. The germline V gene encodes CDR1 SNHLY and CDR2 FYNNEI. This CDR3 spans 14 amino acids. Deletions cut 8 bases from V and 0 bases from J, with 12 bases between. The CDR3 bases are TGTGCCAGCCTTAACAAGATTAGCACAGATACGCAGTATTTT. Translating gives CASLNKISTDTQYF.

The V call is TRBV28, the J call TRBJ2-1; the D is unclear. The CDR3 runs to 11 residues. Germline V gene lookup returns CDR1 MDHEN and CDR2 SYDVKM. Between the trimmed V and J ends, which lost 5 bases and 8 bases, there was a span of 7 bases. CDR3 region: CASSMLDEQFF. The CDR3 DNA follows: TGTGCCAGCAGTATGTTGGATGAGCAGTTCTTC.

The rearrangement joins TRBV6-1 to TRBJ1-2; D is unclear. The V gene's germline CDR1 is MNHNS and CDR2 SASEGT. The CDR3 is made up of 9 amino acids. CDR3 nucleotides: TGTGCTTCGGGCTATGGCTACACCTTC. Its translation is CASGYGYTF.

J is TRBJ2-1 and V is TRBV6-4; D may match TRBD1 or TRBD2 (6 bases each). This CDR3 has 13 residues. V was pared by 2 bases and J by 6 bases, with 8 bases between. Looked up from germline, CDR1 is MRHNA and CDR2 is SNTAGT. CDR3 residues: CASSDGGGNEQFF. The CDR3 bases are TGTGCCAGCAGTGACGGAGGGGGCAATGAGCAGTTCTTC.

This clone was recorded a few times. The gene calls are TRBV28 and TRBJ1-5, with TRBD1 matching over 8 bases. The CDR3 totals 16 residues. V was clipped by 7 bases and J by 2 bases; unmatched bases: 10. CDR1 and CDR2 from the germline V gene are MDHEN and SYDVKM. CDR3 coding DNA: TGTGCCAGCATAACATCAGGGGGCTCGGGCAATCAGCCCCAGCATTTT. Protein sequence: CASITSGGSGNQPQHF. The full variable domain, rest sourced from reference TRBV28 and TRBJ1-5, is DVKVTQSSRYLVKRTGEKVFLECVQDMDHENMFWYRQDPGLGLRLIYFSYDVKMKEKGDIPEGYSVSREKKERFSLILESASTNQTSMYLCASITSGGSGNQPQHFGDGTRLSIL.

The chain employs TRBV5-8 and TRBJ2-7; D remains ambiguous. The V end lost 1 base, the J end lost 6 bases, and 2 bases lay between the germline ends. The CDR3 sequence is 10 residues long. Germline values: CDR1 SGHTS, CDR2 YDEGEE. The CDR3, as DNA: TGTGCCAGCAGCTTGTTCGAGCAGTACTTC. Encoded protein: CASSLFEQYF.

This chain connects TRBV2 to TRBJ1-5, with 11 bases aligning to TRBD1. CDR1 and CDR2 (germline): SNHLY, FYNNEI. Germline trimming cut 6 bases from V and 2 bases from J; bases unmatched to any gene: 9. There are 17 residues in the CDR3. CDR3 DNA sequence: TGTGCCAGCAGCGGACAGGGGGCGGGAGTACGCAATCAGCCCCAGCATTTT. This sequence encodes CASSGQGAGVRNQPQHF.

This sequence joins TRBV27 and TRBJ2-1; D might be TRBD1 (5 bases). Germline V gene lookup returns CDR1 MNHEY and CDR2 SMNVEV (reference sequence). CDR3 size: 15 residues. V was pared by 10 bases and J by 5 bases, with 21 bases between. The CDR3 is CAIYLIGAENNEQFF. In nucleotides, the CDR3 is TGTGCCATCTACCTCATAGGGGCAGAAAACAATGAGCAGTTCTTC.

This chain connects TRBV28 to TRBJ1-2, with D unresolved. The CDR3 covers 14 residues. Trimming took 2 bases from V and 5 from J, leaving 12 bases between them. Germline values: CDR1 MDHEN, CDR2 SYDVKM. CDR3 in DNA: TGTGCCAGCAGTTTAGGGAGTGCCAGGTATGGCTACACCTTC. Its protein is CASSLGSARYGYTF.

Concerning this clone: The sample has other DNA sequences that encode this CDR3 too. The chain is built from TRBV6-5 and TRBJ2-7; D uncertain. Germline lookup yields CDR1 MNHEY and CDR2 SVGAGI. V dropped 0 bases and J dropped 2 bases, with 8 bases sitting between them. The CDR3 spans 14 residues. This CDR3 is CASSYSGATYEQYF. CDR3 bases: TGTGCCAGCAGTTACTCAGGAGCCACCTACGAGCAGTACTTC.

V gene TRBV7-7 combines with J gene TRBJ2-2; TRBD2 matches at 7 bases. Germline CDR1 and CDR2: SSHAT and FNYEAQ (reference sequence). The CDR3 has 15 amino acids. The V gene end was trimmed by 5 bases and the J gene end by 3 bases; junction bases not matched to a gene: 6. This CDR3 reads CASSRGLEDTGELFF. CDR3 nucleotide sequence: TGTGCCAGCAGCCGCGGACTAGAGGACACCGGGGAGCTGTTTTTT. The full variable domain, rest sourced from reference TRBV7-7 and TRBJ2-2, is GAGVSQSPRYKVTKRGQDVTLRCDPISSHATLYWYQQALGQGPEFLTYFNYEAQPDKSGLPSDRFSAERPEGSISTLTIQRTEQRDSAMYRCASSRGLEDTGELFFGEGSRLTVL.

The chain has TRBV29-1 and TRBJ2-3; 7 bases agree with TRBD2. V shed 0 bases, J shed 2 bases, and the junction held 8 bases outside the gene matches. The CDR3 length is 16 residues. Germline-derived CDR1 and CDR2 are SQVTM and ANQGSEA. The CDR3 sequence is CSVEDQASGFTDTQYF. The CDR3, as DNA: TGCAGCGTTGAAGATCAGGCTAGCGGCTTCACAGATACGCAGTATTTT.

On this clone itself: Different DNA sequences within this sample yield the same CDR3. This sequence joins TRBV28 and TRBJ1-4; tentatively, D is TRBD1 (5 bases). With 2 bases removed from V and 14 bases from J, the gap between germline ends came to 9 bases. This CDR3 contains 11 residues. Germline CDR1 reads MDHEN; CDR2 reads SYDVKM. CDR3 region: CASSLGQGLFF. DNA for the CDR3: TGTGCCAGCAGTTTAGGGCAGGGTCTGTTTTTT.

The rearrangement links TRBV15 to TRBJ1-2, with D perhaps matching TRBD1 (5 bases). Germline V gene data show CDR1 as LNHNV and CDR2 as YYDKDF (reference sequence). This CDR3 contains 16 residues. V lost 0 bases to trimming and J lost 2 bases, with 13 bases between them. CDR3 nucleotide sequence: TGTGCCACCAGCAGAGATGAGGGGTTTTCGAACTATGGCTACACCTTC. Its translation is CATSRDEGFSNYGYTF.

This rearrangement joins TRBV30 to TRBJ2-7, with 8 positions matching TRBD1. Trimming at V came to 4 bases and at J to 3 bases, leaving 14 bases not matched to a gene. Germline values: CDR1 GTSNPN, CDR2 SVGIG (reference sequence). The CDR3 runs to 16 residues. The CDR3 bases are TGTGCCTGGAACAGGGGGGAGACAGGGGTGGGCTACGAGCAGTACTTC. Its translation is CAWNRGETGVGYEQYF.

The rearrangement joins TRBV4-3 to TRBJ2-6; possible D gene TRBD1, 5 bases. V lost 1 base and J lost 0, with 10 bases in between. The germline gives CDR1 LGHNA, CDR2 YSLEER. The length of the CDR3 is 17 residues. CDR3 in amino acids: CASSQGWGSSGANVLTF. The CDR3 DNA sequence: TGCGCCAGCAGCCAAGGATGGGGCAGCTCTGGGGCCAACGTCCTGACTTTC.

The rearrangement joins TRBV5-6 to TRBJ2-1, with TRBD1 as a possible D gene (6 bases). The CDR3 contains 13 residues. Trimming removed 3 bases at V and 8 bases at J, with 12 bases between. Germline V gives CDR1 SGHDT, CDR2 YYEEEE. The chain's CDR3 is CASSWTAGDEQFF. As DNA, the CDR3 is TGTGCCAGCAGCTGGACTGCAGGGGATGAGCAGTTCTTC.